This passage covers 3 T cell receptor beta chains from one sample sequenced in a study of T cells in Graves' hyperthyroidism and ophthalmopathy (dated by TCRdb to 2018 to 2020). Libraries were made using multiplex PCR. The sequencer was an Illumina HiSeq 2000. The TCR beta CDR3 regions were amplified from the RNA transcripts. A first-round RT-PCR of the TCR CDR3 used the HTBI primer set with the Qiagen OneStep RT-PCR kit. TCRdb's own reprocessing of the public reads used fastp at Q25 and MiXCR and kept productive beta chains. Each entry merges the rows of one CDR3 protein and shows their most common DNA and genes. A total of more than 300,000 distinct CDR3 sequences appear in this sample, 11% to 15% of them only once. Jointly, the top ten make up just under 25% of the sample. Sequencing used blood. These receptors were collected from a woman aged 25-40 years with Graves' hyperthyroidism.

A few counts support this clonotype. The rearrangement uses TRBV6-2 or TRBV6-3 and TRBJ2-1, with D perhaps matching TRBD2 (5 bases). Trimming pared 8 bases from V and 14 bases from J, leaving 10 bases between. The CDR3 length is 9 residues. CDR1 is MNHEY, CDR2 SVGEGT, per germline. CDR3 sequence: CASGRGKFF. CDR3 bases: TGTGCCAGCGGGAGAGGAAAGTTCTTC.

This clonotype occurred many times. V and J are TRBV28 and TRBJ1-4, with TRBD1 as a possible D gene (6 bases). Germline V CDR1 and CDR2: MDHEN, SYDVKM. The CDR3 has 15 residues. V lost 2 bases and J lost 6, with 13 bases in between. CDR3 amino acids: CASSLAWGAHEKLFF. The CDR3 DNA sequence: TGTGCCAGCAGTTTAGCGTGGGGGGCTCATGAAAAACTGTTTTTT.

This clonotype was observed at least ten times. The chain links TRBV11-2 to TRBJ2-1, with 9 bases aligning to TRBD2. The germline V gene encodes CDR1 SGHAT and CDR2 FQNNGV. V lost 3 bases and J lost 5; bases outside the gene matches: 11. There are 17 residues in the CDR3. CDR3 bases: TGTGCCAGCAGCTTGGTGGGGGGACTAGCCTCTCACAATGAGCAGTTCTTC. Amino acid sequence: CASSLVGGLASHNEQFF.